The 8 T cell receptor beta chains in this list originate from one sample, sequenced in a study of T cell responses to AZD1222 COVID-19 vaccine. Here immunoSEQ multiplex PCR was the method, and the copy in TCRdb shows in-frame clones only, minus some. The repertoire consists of 65,000 to 95,000 clones, with 70% to 90% occurring once and the leading ten covering about an eighth. Specimen: peripheral blood, collected on day 0 of AZD1222 vaccination. These receptors came from an adult in good health.

CDR3 sequence reads: CASIRQGAGELFF. The CDR3 DNA reads as TGTGCCAGCATACGTCAAGGGGCCGGGGAGCTGTTTTTT. V is TRBV18 and J is TRBJ2-2; D might be TRBD1 (5 bases). Germline CDR1 reads KGHSH; CDR2 reads LQKENI. The length of the CDR3 is 13 residues. Trimming stripped 8 bases from V and 6 bases from J, with 13 bases between.

The rearrangement joins TRBV5-1 to TRBJ2-2; tentative D call: TRBD1 (6 bases). The CDR3 runs to 16 residues. CDR1 is SGHRS, CDR2 YFSETQ, per germline. V lost 1 base to trimming and J lost 1 base, with 11 bases between them. For the CDR3, the DNA is TGCGCCAGCAGCTTGTCTCAGGGGAGGAACACCGGGGAGCTGTTTTTT. Encoded protein: CASSLSQGRNTGELFF. The full variable domain, in which reference TRBV5-1 and TRBJ2-2 provide the parts outside the CDR3, is KAGVTQTPRYLIKTRGQQVTLSCSPISGHRSVSWYQQTPGQGLQFLFEYFSETQRNKGNFPGRFSGRQFSNSRSEMNVSTLELGDSALYLCASSLSQGRNTGELFFGEGSRLTVL.

This sequence joins TRBV19 and TRBJ2-2; D is possibly TRBD1 or TRBD2 (6 bases each). The germline gives CDR1 LNHDA, CDR2 SQIVND (reference sequence). The CDR3 totals 14 residues. V lost 4 bases and J lost 6, with 12 bases in between. The CDR3 DNA reads as TGTGCCAGTAGTAGCGGACAGCGGGCCGGGGAGCTGTTTTTT. It yields the protein CASSSGQRAGELFF.

This clone was observed once. The rearrangement joins TRBV6-2 or TRBV6-3 to TRBJ2-1, with D possibly matching TRBD2 (5 bases). The CDR3 is made up of 14 amino acids. CDR1 is MNHEY, CDR2 SVGEGT, per germline. Trimming cost V 2 bases and J 3 bases, with 8 bases left between them. The CDR3 protein is CASSYAGNYNEQFF. CDR3 nucleotide sequence: TGTGCCAGCAGTTACGCCGGGAACTACAATGAGCAGTTCTTC.

This chain connects TRBV7-2 to TRBJ2-7, with TRBD2 as a possible D gene (5 bases). V lost 1 base and J 5 bases, leaving 6 bases between the germline ends. This CDR3 spans 12 amino acids. The V gene's germline CDR1 is SGHTA and CDR2 FQGNSA. CDR3 in DNA: TGTGCCAGCAGCTTAGTCGGGAACGAGCAGTACTTC. Translation: CASSLVGNEQYF.

The chain couples TRBV7-2 to TRBJ1-1; maybe TRBD1 (6 bases). The CDR3 has 14 amino acids. V was cut by 5 bases and J by 3 bases, with 13 bases left in between. The V gene's germline CDR1 is SGHTA and CDR2 FQGNSA. The CDR3 DNA reads as TGTGCCAGCAGCCTCCAGGGGAAGGACACTGAAGCTTTCTTT. Its translation: CASSLQGKDTEAFF.

CDR3 sequence reads: CASSQTWNEQFF. DNA of the CDR3: TGTGCCAGCAGTCAGACTTGGAATGAGCAGTTCTTC. This chain links TRBV3-1 (or the pseudogene TRBV3-2) with TRBJ2-1; D gene ambiguous. V dropped 6 bases and J dropped 7 bases, with 10 bases sitting between them. The CDR3 sequence is 12 residues long. Germline V lookup: CDR1 LGHDT, CDR2 YNNKEL (reference sequence).

This clone was found a few times. The chain couples TRBV7-9 to TRBJ1-6, with 8 bases that match TRBD1. V trimming: 5 bases; J trimming: 7 bases; junction bases outside the gene matches: 7. The germline CDR1 and CDR2 sequences are SEHNR and FQNEAQ (reference sequence). The CDR3 spans 15 residues. The CDR3 DNA sequence: TGTGCCAGCAGCCTACCGGGACAGGTCAATTCACCCCTCCACTTT. It is translated as CASSLPGQVNSPLHF.